This T cell receptor beta chain is drawn from a study of shared clonotypes between healthy human individuals (dated by TCRdb to about 2020). About the study as a whole: The cohort included three men and a couple of women between 18 and 49 years of age. To estimate repertoire size and how much clonotype sharing occurs between individuals, the study deeply sequenced the blood TCR repertoires of several healthy adults. Libraries were prepared and TCR repertoires were sequenced by different laboratories using diverse techniques, in order to increase sequencing depth and limit assay-specific biases. Per donor, three plates each were used for CD4 naive and CD4 memory, two for CD8 naive, and one for CD8 memory. Each donor's leukapheresis produced roughly between roughly 0.9 and 8.9 billion PBMCs.

A remark on this clone: The antigen it binds to is not known. Base qualities are not recorded, but no much larger clone differs from it by a single base.

The CDR3 contains 16 residues, cysteine and phenylalanine counted. The CDR3 DNA has 48 bases and is translated from base 1. V and J are trimmed by 7 bases and 3 bases, and the gene matches miss 13 bases of the junction. Reading the germline V gene (reference sequence) gives CDR1 MNHNY and CDR2 SVGAGI. CD8 naive samples were CD45RO-negative cells positively selected for CCR7, giving a CD45RA+CCR7+ population that excluded TemRA cells. Donors were healthy HIV-negative adults with no recently reported acute infections or vaccinations. Only Caucasian adults living in Nashville, Tennessee, USA were represented among the donors. Blood was obtained by leukapheresis, after which PBMCs were separated by Ficoll-Histopaque density gradient centrifugation and cryopreserved in liquid nitrogen vapor phase. Purity and quantity of every magnetically sorted T cell population were checked by analytical flow cytometry. From each sorted fraction, genomic DNA was isolated and quantified by UV absorbance on a Nanodrop 2000c.

Using the deep immunoSEQ assay, TCR CDR3 regions were amplified from genomic DNA by multiplex PCR. Extracted genomic DNA from each cell subset was spread evenly across all wells of several immunoSEQ 96-well plates, with each plate serving as a replicate. For sorted subsets, approximately 190 ng of genomic DNA, equivalent to some 30,000 T cell genomes, went into each replicate PCR. Purified libraries were quantified with a Qubit 3.0 fluorometer, sized on a Bioanalyzer 2100, and re-quantified with the KAPA Library Quantification kit. Every immunoSEQ 96-well plate was sequenced on a separate single-read 150-cycle Illumina NextSeq 550 flow cell. The study's own analysis went as follows. Because the immunoSEQ output held only junctional sequences and lacked quality scores, the filtering could not match the filtering applied to full-length reads. To assign V/J genes and CDR3, sequences were annotated using PyIR, a Python wrapper for IgBLAST v1.9, with IMGT germline references. Reads were removed for weak V/J assignments (E-value above 1e-6), missing CDR3, stop codons, out-of-frame junctions, or ambiguous translated residues. V3J clonotypes were defined as sequences sharing the same inferred V gene, J gene, and CDR3 amino acid sequence. To compute the percentage overlap between repertoires, the number of shared unique clonotypes was divided by the size of the smaller repertoire. Three approaches were used to assess repertoire richness: RTK rarefaction, the Chao1 estimator, and Recon v2.1 estimates of unobserved clonotypes. For all TCRbeta clonotypes obtained by the gDNA method from several donors, generation probabilities were computed with OLGA. The clones in this table, taken by TCRdb from immuneACCESS, are in-frame only. Not every clone is retained; where verified, under half of the shortfall comes from an unresolved V gene, and the cause of the rest is unknown. V and J calls plus clone size are reproduced from that table; the DNA served to infer D and trimming. For this sample there are around 1.9 million clones; about 92% appear just once. The ten largest clones capture about 1.8% of the sample.

What the authors observed across the whole study: Pairwise subsampling indicated that sequencing depth was expected to affect the degree of clonotype sharing among donors. Incomplete sequencing was indicated by rarefaction of sorted-subset datasets, despite the large sequencing depth. Compared with non-shared clonotypes, the clonotypes found in all four sorted-subset donors had higher generation probabilities. Naive subsets generally had larger estimated clonotype richness than memory subsets. Only blood was sampled, and tissue TCR repertoires likely differ from those in blood. The genetic and exposure-history diversity represented was limited by the small number of donors. Approximately 5% of naive CD4, 3% to 4% of naive CD8, roughly 2.4% of memory CD4, and approximately 0.39% of memory CD8 clonotypes were shared across several donors.

The chain is assembled from TRBV6-6 and TRBJ2-7, with TRBD2 matching 9 junction bases. Sequenced sample: naive CD8+ T cells from PBMCs. Explained via the paper, the cell subset or site label denotes: CD45RA+CCR7+. The sequence derives from a man aged 18-30 years in good health. Some clones in this sample may be carry-over from other donors' samples. The CDR3 protein sequence reads: CASNPQRASGDYEQYF. The nucleotides are TGTGCCAGCAACCCCCAAAGGGCTAGCGGGGACTACGAGCAGTACTTC.